The 26 T cell receptor beta chains reported below all come from one sample, sequenced in a study of beta chain features in type 1 diabetes. General observations from the study: Type 1 diabetes patients showed a moderate but significant shortening of TCRB CDR3s in all four CD4+ subsets.

Their antigens remain unidentified. The whole isolated RNA underwent reverse transcription, so sequencing captured expressed TCRB transcripts. The table came from immunoSEQ multiplex PCR; TCRdb's copy has only in-frame clones and leaves some out. The sample carries about 650,000 clones, roughly 12% recorded once. Material for sequencing was naive CD4+ T cells from blood. The source is a man aged 25 to 40 with type 1 diabetes.

V gene TRBV27 combines with J gene TRBJ2-2; 8 bases agree with TRBD1. The CDR3 consists of 14 residues. Germline V CDR1 and CDR2: MNHEY, SMNVEV (reference sequence). V shed 6 bases and J 7 bases; nucleotides not matched to a gene: 7. CDR3 in amino acids: CASRQGQGSGELFF. In DNA, the CDR3 is TGTGCCAGCAGACAAGGACAGGGTAGCGGGGAGCTGTTTTTT.

This clone was found a few times. Sequence at one end of the junction differs from germline and may be a read error. This chain joins TRBV7-7 and TRBJ2-1; 12 nucleotides match TRBD2. This CDR3 contains 13 residues. Per germline, CDR1 SSHAT and CDR2 FNYEAQ (reference sequence). CDR3 region: CASSPGLAGEQFF. For the CDR3, the DNA is TGTGCTAGCAGCCCCGGACTAGCGGGGGAGCAGTTCTTC.

The chain employs TRBV6-6 and TRBJ1-6; 8 nucleotides line up with TRBD1. The germline V gene has CDR1 MNHNY and CDR2 SVGAGI (reference sequence). The V gene end was trimmed by 5 bases and the J gene end by 9 bases; junction bases not matched to a gene: 9. The CDR3 has 15 amino acids. The CDR3 coding sequence is TGTGCCAGCAGTCCTGGACAGGGCGAAGGTTCACCCCTCCACTTT. Residues: CASSPGQGEGSPLHF.

V and J are TRBV11-2 and TRBJ1-2; weak D call: TRBD1 (6 bases). The CDR3 totals 13 residues. Germline V gives CDR1 SGHAT, CDR2 FQNNGV. The V gene lost 5 bases and the J gene lost 7 bases, with 14 bases spanning the gap. CDR3 loop: CASSARTAPGYTF. DNA for the CDR3: TGTGCCAGCAGCGCGCGGACAGCGCCTGGCTACACCTTC.

This clone was counted a few times. The chain carries TRBV6-1 and TRBJ2-3; the match to TRBD2 covers 8 bases. The CDR3 totals 15 residues. Germline CDR1 is MNHNS and CDR2 is SASEGT. V shed 2 bases, J shed 7 bases, and the junction held 8 bases outside the gene matches. CDR3: CASSELAGALNTQYF. The CDR3 nucleotides are TGTGCCAGCAGTGAACTAGCGGGTGCTTTGAATACGCAGTATTTT.

The V gene is TRBV7-2, the J gene TRBJ1-6; 8 bases agree with TRBD1. The CDR3 runs 15 residues. Germline V gene lookup returns CDR1 SGHTA and CDR2 FQGNSA. With 4 bases clipped from V and 9 bases from J, the junction kept 8 bases outside the gene matches. CDR3 sequence reads: CASSSWTGSSSPLHF. In DNA form, the CDR3 reads TGTGCCAGCAGCTCGTGGACAGGGTCGAGTTCACCCCTCCACTTT.

This clone was detected a few times. This chain uses TRBV5-1 with TRBJ2-2, with D tentatively TRBD2 (5 bases). CDR3 length equals 13 residues. V dropped 5 bases and J dropped 0 bases, with 5 bases sitting between them. Looked up from germline, CDR1 is SGHRS and CDR2 is YFSETQ. CDR3 sequence (DNA): TGCGCCAGCAGGGGAGCGAACACCGGGGAGCTGTTTTTT. Amino acids: CASRGANTGELFF.

The chain carries TRBV29-1 and TRBJ1-2, with D perhaps matching TRBD1 (6 bases). Per the germline V gene, CDR1 is SQVTM and CDR2 is ANQGSEA. This CDR3 is 16 amino acids long. V was pared by 4 bases and J by 3 bases, with 21 bases between. DNA for the CDR3: TGCAGCGTTGCCCAGGACAGAGGTGGGGCATACTATGGCTACACCTTC. Residues: CSVAQDRGGAYYGYTF.

The chain couples TRBV6-1 to TRBJ2-1; D perhaps matches TRBD2 (6 bases). This CDR3 is 14 amino acids long. Germline V lookup: CDR1 MNHNS, CDR2 SASEGT. Trimming pared 3 bases from V and 4 bases from J, leaving 10 bases between. CDR3 in amino acids: CASSDLAVYNEQFF. The CDR3 region has the DNA TGTGCCAGCAGTGATTTAGCGGTGTACAATGAGCAGTTCTTC.

Only a few counts were recorded for this clone. This chain connects TRBV28 to TRBJ2-4; TRBD1 agrees at 7 bases. V dropped 5 bases and J dropped 6; count of bases not matched to a gene: 4. Germline CDR1 MDHEN, CDR2 SYDVKM. The CDR3 sequence is 13 residues long. The CDR3 DNA reads as TGTGCCAGCAGTAAGGCAGGGGGAAACATTCAGTACTTC. As protein: CASSKAGGNIQYF.

This chain connects TRBV6-5 to TRBJ2-1; 9 nucleotides line up with TRBD1. Germline CDR1 MNHEY, CDR2 SVGAGI. This CDR3 has 16 amino acids. The J segment lost 3 bases and the V segment lost 0 bases, leaving 3 bases of the junction unmatched. CDR3 amino acids: CASSYSPGQGYNEQFF. Written as DNA, the CDR3 is TGTGCCAGCAGTTACTCTCCGGGACAGGGCTACAATGAGCAGTTCTTC.

Details on this clone: Other DNA sequences in the sample encode the same CDR3. The chain links TRBV6-6 to TRBJ1-5, with D unresolved. Germline lookup yields CDR1 MNHNY and CDR2 SVGAGI (reference sequence). The CDR3 has 13 amino acids. V lost 0 bases and J lost 5, with 5 bases in between. The CDR3 DNA is TGTGCCAGCAGTTACTCGGGTGATCAGCCCCAGCATTTT. This translates into CASSYSGDQPQHF.

In the case of this clone: Other DNA sequences in this sample translate to the same CDR3. The chain combines TRBV6-5 with TRBJ1-4, with D possibly TRBD1 on 5 matching bases. CDR1 and CDR2 (germline): MNHEY, SVGAGI. The CDR3 is 13 amino acids. V was trimmed by 6 bases and J by 3 bases, leaving 8 bases between them. For the CDR3, the DNA is TGTGCCAGCAGGCAGGGTGCTAATGAAAAACTGTTTTTT. As protein: CASRQGANEKLFF.

The chain couples TRBV28 to TRBJ2-7; D not resolved. V was clipped by 5 bases and J by 6 bases, with 17 bases between them. The CDR3 has 14 amino acids. Per germline, CDR1 MDHEN and CDR2 SYDVKM. The CDR3 protein is CASSIGPEKGEQYF. CDR3 in DNA: TGTGCCAGCAGTATCGGGCCGGAGAAGGGCGAGCAGTACTTC.

This clone was picked up a small number of times. The CDR3 reads CASSQDFTIAGANVLTF. The DNA for the CDR3 is TGCGCCAGCAGCCAAGATTTTACTATAGCTGGGGCCAACGTCCTGACTTTC. This chain links TRBV4-3 with TRBJ2-6; D not resolved. There are 17 residues in the CDR3. CDR1 is LGHNA and CDR2 is YSLEER in the germline V gene. Trimming left V 0 bases short and J 2 bases short, with 11 bases between.

The chain employs TRBV18 and TRBJ2-1, with 7 bases matching TRBD1. Germline V gene sequence: CDR1 KGHSH, CDR2 LQKENI. The CDR3 runs to 15 residues. Trimming took 3 bases from V and 7 from J; bases not matched to a gene: 9. CDR3 DNA: TGTGCCAGCTCACCCGTTGAGGGGGCGCAGAATGAGCAGTTCTTC. It translates to CASSPVEGAQNEQFF.

This sequence joins TRBV9 and TRBJ2-2; 8 bases align to TRBD1. The V gene's germline CDR1 is SGDLS and CDR2 YYNGEE. The CDR3 runs 14 residues. J lost 6 bases, V lost 3 bases, and 4 bases had no gene match. The CDR3 loop is CASSGTGGAGELFF. DNA of the CDR3: TGTGCCAGCAGCGGCACAGGGGGTGCCGGGGAGCTGTTTTTT.

In this sample, this clone turned up a few times. The chain uses TRBV10-3 and TRBJ2-7; no clear D gene. The CDR3 has 16 residues. Germline values: CDR1 ENHRY, CDR2 SYGVKD. Trimming shortened V by 5 bases and J by 2 bases, and 19 bases separated the two germline ends. The CDR3 DNA reads TGTGCCATCAGTCTAGAGGTAGGCCTAGGCGCCTACGAGCAGTACTTC. As protein: CAISLEVGLGAYEQYF.

This clone turned up a few times. The chain links TRBV7-8 to TRBJ1-6, with TRBD1 matching over 8 bases. The CDR3 extends over 15 amino acids. Germline V lookup: CDR1 SGHVS, CDR2 FQNEAQ. V shed 2 bases, J shed 3 bases, and the junction held 0 bases outside the gene matches. The CDR3 region is CASSLTGGYNSPLHF. DNA of the CDR3: TGTGCCAGCAGCTTAACAGGGGGCTATAATTCACCCCTCCACTTT.

The chain couples TRBV5-1 to TRBJ1-2; 9 bases line up with TRBD1. Germline CDR1 SGHRS, CDR2 YFSETQ. There are 14 residues in the CDR3. V gave up 1 base and J gave up 6 bases; unmatched junction bases: 4. CDR3 protein: CASSLMTGGHGYTF. The CDR3 DNA is TGCGCCAGCAGCTTGATGACAGGGGGGCATGGCTACACCTTC.

In its sample, this clone was seen a few times. CDR3: CASSLLDRGRGEQFF. The CDR3 nucleotides are TGTGCCAGCAGCTTACTTGACAGGGGGCGAGGTGAGCAGTTCTTC. The chain combines TRBV7-2 with TRBJ2-1; 10 nucleotides match TRBD1. The CDR3 is 15 amino acids. Germline CDR1 SGHTA, CDR2 FQGNSA. V was pared by 2 bases and J by 9 bases, with 7 bases of the junction left unmatched.

This clone was found a few times. The V and J genes are TRBV5-1 and TRBJ2-6, with a tentative D call TRBD2 (5 bases). Trimming took off 3 bases at V and 2 bases at J, with 6 bases between the two ends. From germline, CDR1 is SGHRS and CDR2 YFSETQ. This CDR3 comprises 14 residues. CDR3 nucleotide sequence: TGCGCCAGCAGCTGGGGAGCTGGGGCCAACGTCCTGACTTTC. Its translation is CASSWGAGANVLTF.

The chain couples TRBV15 to TRBJ1-5; tentatively, D is TRBD1 (6 bases). The CDR3 is 14 residues long. Germline V gene data show CDR1 as LNHNV and CDR2 as YYDKDF (reference sequence). V was trimmed by 5 bases and J by 6 bases, leaving 14 bases between them. For the CDR3, the DNA is TGTGCCACCAGCCCCGGGGGCCTGGGTCAGCCCCAGCATTTT. It is translated as CATSPGGLGQPQHF.

The chain is built from TRBV7-2 and TRBJ1-3; no clear D gene. The length of the CDR3 is 16 residues. V was clipped by 5 bases and J by 0 bases, with 14 bases between them. CDR1 is SGHTA, CDR2 FQGNSA, per germline. The CDR3, as DNA: TGTGCCAGCAGCCCCTCGGTAGGGTACTCTGGAAACACCATATATTTT. Protein product: CASSPSVGYSGNTIYF.

V usage is TRBV9 and J usage is TRBJ2-7; no clear D gene. The V gene's germline CDR1 is SGDLS and CDR2 YYNGEE. The ends were cut back, 2 bases at V and 9 bases at J, with 12 bases in the middle. The CDR3 sequence is 12 residues long. This CDR3 reads CASSVYGSGQYF. The CDR3 nucleotides read TGTGCCAGCAGCGTTTATGGGTCAGGGCAGTACTTC. Together with reference TRBV9 and TRBJ2-7, the CDR3 gives the full variable domain: DSGVTQTPKHLITATGQRVTLRCSPRSGDLSVYWYQQSLDQGLQFLIQYYNGEERAKGNILERFSAQQFPDLHSELNLSSLELGDSALYFCASSVYGSGQYFGPGTRLTVT.

This clone was picked up one time. Different DNA sequences within this sample yield the same CDR3. The chain combines TRBV28 with TRBJ2-7, with D possibly being TRBD2 (5 bases). CDR3 length equals 13 residues. Germline lookup yields CDR1 MDHEN and CDR2 SYDVKM. V lost 2 bases to trimming and J lost 0 bases, with 5 bases between them. CDR3: CASSLEGSYEQYF. The CDR3 nucleotides read TGTGCCAGCAGTTTAGAGGGCTCCTACGAGCAGTACTTC.